This is a list of T cell receptor beta chains from one sample in a study of cytomegalovirus exposure and HLA in healthy donors. Sequenced by immunoSEQ multiplex PCR; TCRdb stores in-frame clones only, minus some. The sample lists approximately 160,000 clones; about three quarters were seen once. What was sequenced was PBMCs. These receptor sequences come from a man between 18 and 29 years old in good health and CMV-seronegative. CDR3s include the opening cysteine and the closing phenylalanine or tryptophan. Each record gives: J gene, V gene, D gene, clone size, CDR3 protein, CDR3 DNA. The D gene is left open where the match is weak. A clone size is listed for some rows: how often the clone was seen (once, few, many), or a class if it is expanded.

j_call: TRBJ2-7
v_call: TRBV9
d_call: .
clone_size: .
cdr3_aa: CASSGVSSQGKSYEQYF
cdr3_nt: TGTGCCAGCAGCGGCGTCTCTTCGCAGGGGAAATCCTACGAGCAGTACTTC

j_call: TRBJ1-1
v_call: TRBV11-3
d_call: .
clone_size: .
cdr3_aa: CASSLDRATEAFF
cdr3_nt: TGTGCCAGCAGCTTAGACAGGGCCACTGAAGCTTTCTTT

j_call: TRBJ2-2
v_call: TRBV4-1
d_call: TRBD2
clone_size: .
cdr3_aa: CASAAGLAALANTGELFF
cdr3_nt: TGCGCCAGCGCCGCCGGACTAGCGGCCCTGGCGAACACCGGGGAGCTGTTTTTT

j_call: TRBJ1-5
v_call: TRBV19
d_call: TRBD1
clone_size: .
cdr3_aa: CASSAGQRHNQPQHF
cdr3_nt: TGTGCCAGTAGTGCGGGACAGCGTCATAATCAGCCCCAGCATTTT

j_call: TRBJ1-5
v_call: TRBV19
d_call: .
clone_size: .
cdr3_aa: CASSIGRLENQPQHF
cdr3_nt: TGTGCCAGTAGTATAGGCCGCCTTGAGAATCAGCCCCAGCATTTT

j_call: TRBJ1-3
v_call: TRBV7-2
d_call: .
clone_size: .
cdr3_aa: CASSLLGGRGSGNTIYF
cdr3_nt: TGTGCCAGCAGCTTATTGGGGGGGAGAGGGTCTGGAAACACCATATATTTT

j_call: TRBJ2-1
v_call: TRBV14
d_call: TRBD2
clone_size: few
cdr3_aa: CASSPRLAVDNEQFF
cdr3_nt: TGTGCCAGCAGCCCTCGACTAGCGGTCGACAATGAGCAGTTCTTC

j_call: TRBJ2-5
v_call: TRBV15
d_call: .
clone_size: .
cdr3_aa: CATSRDPGETQYF
cdr3_nt: TGTGCCACCAGCAGAGATCCGGGGGAGACCCAGTACTTC

j_call: TRBJ2-7
v_call: TRBV27
d_call: TRBD1
clone_size: .
cdr3_aa: CASSFTGQGFFEQYF
cdr3_nt: TGTGCCAGCAGTTTTACGGGACAGGGGTTTTTCGAGCAGTACTTC

j_call: TRBJ2-7
v_call: TRBV6-1
d_call: .
clone_size: .
cdr3_aa: CASSLTGATYEQYF
cdr3_nt: TGTGCCAGCTCCCTGACAGGAGCCACCTACGAGCAGTACTTC

j_call: TRBJ1-5
v_call: TRBV6-5
d_call: TRBD1
clone_size: few
cdr3_aa: CASQGADKNQPQHF
cdr3_nt: TGTGCCAGCCAGGGGGCGGACAAAAATCAGCCCCAGCATTTT

j_call: TRBJ2-5
v_call: TRBV5-8
d_call: TRBD1
clone_size: few
cdr3_aa: CASSQDRGETQYF
cdr3_nt: TGTGCCAGCAGCCAGGACAGGGGCGAGACCCAGTACTTC

j_call: TRBJ2-1
v_call: TRBV7-9
d_call: TRBD2
clone_size: .
cdr3_aa: CASSSASGSYNEQFF
cdr3_nt: TGTGCCAGCAGCTCCGCTAGCGGGTCCTACAATGAGCAGTTCTTC

j_call: TRBJ2-3
v_call: TRBV30
d_call: TRBD2
clone_size: .
cdr3_aa: CAWGPGTSGLADTQYF
cdr3_nt: TGTGCCTGGGGACCCGGGACTAGCGGGCTCGCAGATACGCAGTATTTT

j_call: TRBJ2-3
v_call: TRBV19
d_call: TRBD2
clone_size: .
cdr3_aa: CASSTLSGIITDTQYF
cdr3_nt: TGTGCCAGTAGTACCCTTAGCGGGATCATTACAGATACGCAGTATTTT

j_call: TRBJ2-5
v_call: TRBV30
d_call: TRBD2
clone_size: once
cdr3_aa: CAWGLAGDETQYF
cdr3_nt: TGTGCCTGGGGCCTAGCGGGAGACGAGACCCAGTACTTC

j_call: TRBJ2-1
v_call: TRBV10-1
d_call: TRBD2
clone_size: many
cdr3_aa: CASTPGTSGRDEQFF
cdr3_nt: TGCGCCAGCACCCCTGGGACTAGCGGGAGGGATGAGCAGTTCTTC

j_call: TRBJ2-1
v_call: TRBV7-6
d_call: .
clone_size: .
cdr3_aa: CASSPEASSEDEQFF
cdr3_nt: TGTGCCAGCAGCCCGGAGGCCTCGAGTGAGGATGAGCAGTTCTTC

j_call: TRBJ1-4
v_call: TRBV6-7
d_call: .
clone_size: medium-sized
cdr3_aa: CASSYPRSREKLFF
cdr3_nt: TGTGCCAGCAGTTACCCCCGAAGCCGTGAAAAACTGTTTTTT

j_call: TRBJ1-2
v_call: TRBV7-8
d_call: .
clone_size: .
cdr3_aa: CASSFRELPSDGYTF
cdr3_nt: TGTGCCAGCAGCTTCAGGGAACTGCCTTCAGATGGCTACACCTTC

j_call: TRBJ1-1
v_call: TRBV9
d_call: TRBD1
clone_size: .
cdr3_aa: CASSVGQGAPATEAFF
cdr3_nt: TGTGCCAGCAGCGTAGGGCAGGGGGCGCCGGCCACTGAAGCTTTCTTT

j_call: TRBJ2-1
v_call: TRBV7-9
d_call: .
clone_size: .
cdr3_aa: CASSLVSNEQFF
cdr3_nt: TGTGCCAGCAGCTTAGTCTCCAATGAGCAGTTCTTC

j_call: TRBJ2-2
v_call: TRBV18
d_call: TRBD1
clone_size: few
cdr3_aa: CASSPSQVTGQSTINTGELFF
cdr3_nt: TGTGCCAGCTCACCCTCTCAGGTCACGGGACAGAGCACCATAAACACCGGGGAGCTGTTTTTT

j_call: TRBJ1-2
v_call: TRBV10-3
d_call: TRBD1
clone_size: .
cdr3_aa: CAIMGTGAFYGYTF
cdr3_nt: TGTGCCATCATGGGGACAGGGGCTTTCTATGGCTACACCTTC

j_call: TRBJ1-1
v_call: TRBV27
d_call: .
clone_size: few
cdr3_aa: CASSFDRLNTEAFF
cdr3_nt: TGTGCCAGCAGTTTTGACAGGTTGAACACTGAAGCTTTCTTT

j_call: TRBJ1-2
v_call: TRBV27
d_call: TRBD1
clone_size: .
cdr3_aa: CASRGTEATYGYTF
cdr3_nt: TGTGCCAGCAGAGGGACAGAAGCAACCTATGGCTACACCTTC

j_call: TRBJ2-7
v_call: TRBV27
d_call: TRBD1
clone_size: .
cdr3_aa: CASSSDRGPLYEQYF
cdr3_nt: TGTGCCAGCAGTTCGGACAGGGGCCCCCTCTACGAGCAGTACTTC

j_call: TRBJ2-4
v_call: TRBV27
d_call: .
clone_size: .
cdr3_aa: CASSVSPLAKNIQYF
cdr3_nt: TGTGCCAGCAGTGTCTCCCCCTTAGCCAAAAACATTCAGTACTTC

j_call: TRBJ2-1
v_call: TRBV10-2
d_call: .
clone_size: .
cdr3_aa: CASTVGTASYNEQFF
cdr3_nt: TGCGCCAGCACGGTCGGGACTGCATCCTACAATGAGCAGTTCTTC

j_call: TRBJ1-2
v_call: TRBV5-4
d_call: TRBD1
clone_size: once
cdr3_aa: CASEKQGAGGYAF
cdr3_nt: TGTGCCAGCGAAAAACAGGGGGCAGGAGGCTACGCCTTC

j_call: TRBJ2-3
v_call: TRBV5-5
d_call: TRBD2
clone_size: .
cdr3_aa: CASSSRLALYTDTQYF
cdr3_nt: TGTGCCAGCAGCTCCCGACTAGCTTTGTATACAGATACGCAGTATTTT

j_call: TRBJ2-1
v_call: TRBV10-3
d_call: TRBD1
clone_size: .
cdr3_aa: CAISRERGPGDNEQFF
cdr3_nt: TGTGCCATCAGTAGAGAAAGGGGGCCAGGGGACAATGAGCAGTTCTTC

j_call: TRBJ2-5
v_call: TRBV6-1
d_call: TRBD1
clone_size: .
cdr3_aa: CASRLTGTDQETQYF
cdr3_nt: TGTGCCAGCAGATTAACTGGGACAGACCAAGAGACCCAGTACTTC

j_call: TRBJ2-5
v_call: TRBV4-1
d_call: TRBD1
clone_size: .
cdr3_aa: CASSQVEGAMETQYF
cdr3_nt: TGCGCCAGCAGCCAAGTAGAGGGGGCTATGGAGACCCAGTACTTC

j_call: TRBJ2-1
v_call: TRBV7-8
d_call: .
clone_size: .
cdr3_aa: CASSPPYRDSNNEQFF
cdr3_nt: TGTGCCAGCAGTCCCCCCTATCGGGACTCAAACAATGAGCAGTTCTTC

j_call: TRBJ2-7
v_call: TRBV6-5
d_call: TRBD2
clone_size: few
cdr3_aa: CASKRGGWYEQYF
cdr3_nt: TGTGCCAGCAAACGGGGGGGGTGGTACGAGCAGTACTTC

j_call: TRBJ1-1
v_call: TRBV4-3
d_call: .
clone_size: .
cdr3_aa: CASSHEPLTGAFF
cdr3_nt: TGCGCCAGCAGCCACGAGCCTCTTACAGGGGCTTTCTTT

j_call: TRBJ2-5
v_call: TRBV4-1
d_call: TRBD2
clone_size: .
cdr3_aa: CASSPYFLSGSEETQYF
cdr3_nt: TGCGCCAGCAGCCCATACTTCCTTAGCGGGTCCGAGGAGACCCAGTACTTC

j_call: TRBJ2-1
v_call: TRBV7-8
d_call: .
clone_size: .
cdr3_aa: CASTQGGAGVTYNEQFF
cdr3_nt: TGTGCCAGCACCCAGGGGGGTGCTGGAGTCACCTACAATGAGCAGTTCTTC

j_call: TRBJ1-3
v_call: TRBV25-1
d_call: .
clone_size: few
cdr3_aa: CASSGQGPGNTIYF
cdr3_nt: TGTGCCAGCAGTGGGCAGGGCCCTGGAAACACCATATATTTT

j_call: TRBJ2-1
v_call: TRBV5-8
d_call: .
clone_size: .
cdr3_aa: CASSFSRLYNEQFF
cdr3_nt: TGTGCCAGCAGCTTCAGTAGACTTTACAATGAGCAGTTCTTC

j_call: TRBJ2-6
v_call: TRBV7-2
d_call: TRBD1
clone_size: .
cdr3_aa: CASSGDRFSGANVLTF
cdr3_nt: TGTGCCAGCAGCGGGGACAGGTTCTCTGGGGCCAACGTCCTGACTTTC

j_call: TRBJ2-2
v_call: TRBV5-6
d_call: .
clone_size: .
cdr3_aa: CASSLGPQGTPGELFF
cdr3_nt: TGTGCCAGCAGCTTGGGGCCGCAGGGCACCCCCGGGGAGCTGTTTTTT

j_call: TRBJ2-3
v_call: TRBV5-4
d_call: TRBD2
clone_size: .
cdr3_aa: CASSLVLAGGPTDTQYF
cdr3_nt: TGTGCCAGCAGCTTGGTGCTAGCGGGAGGGCCCACAGATACGCAGTATTTT

j_call: TRBJ1-2
v_call: TRBV19
d_call: .
clone_size: .
cdr3_aa: CASSTGDHSPLGYTF
cdr3_nt: TGTGCCAGTAGTACGGGGGATCACAGTCCCCTTGGGTACACCTTC

j_call: TRBJ2-7
v_call: TRBV4-3
d_call: TRBD1
clone_size: .
cdr3_aa: CASSQEQGAGEQYF
cdr3_nt: TGCGCCAGCAGCCAAGAGCAGGGGGCAGGCGAGCAGTACTTC

j_call: TRBJ2-7
v_call: TRBV4-3
d_call: .
clone_size: once
cdr3_aa: CASSLGLTPGEQYF
cdr3_nt: TGCGCCAGCAGCCTCGGACTAACCCCGGGCGAGCAGTACTTC

j_call: TRBJ2-7
v_call: TRBV7-6
d_call: .
clone_size: .
cdr3_aa: CASSLGRGEQYF
cdr3_nt: TGTGCCAGCAGCCTTGGGCGGGGCGAGCAGTACTTC

j_call: TRBJ2-7
v_call: TRBV4-1
d_call: TRBD2
clone_size: .
cdr3_aa: CASTQGLAGGPQYF
cdr3_nt: TGCGCCAGCACCCAGGGACTAGCGGGAGGGCCTCAGTACTTC

j_call: TRBJ2-1
v_call: TRBV9
d_call: .
clone_size: few
cdr3_aa: CASSVASGNEQFF
cdr3_nt: TGTGCCAGCAGCGTAGCAAGCGGCAATGAGCAGTTCTTC

j_call: TRBJ1-2
v_call: TRBV6-5
d_call: TRBD1
clone_size: .
cdr3_aa: CASRSGQGADGYTF
cdr3_nt: TGTGCCAGCAGGTCCGGACAGGGAGCTGATGGCTACACCTTC

j_call: TRBJ1-5
v_call: TRBV11-2
d_call: .
clone_size: .
cdr3_aa: CASSFQGRDQPQHF
cdr3_nt: TGTGCCAGCAGCTTCCAGGGGCGAGATCAGCCCCAGCATTTT

j_call: TRBJ1-3
v_call: TRBV4-3
d_call: .
clone_size: .
cdr3_aa: CASSQDSDSSGNTIYF
cdr3_nt: TGCGCCAGCAGCCAAGACAGCGATAGCTCTGGAAACACCATATATTTT